The source of this T cell receptor beta chain is a study of human T cells and chemical hapten exposure. Study overall: After 6 days, upper back 0.01% DPC patch tests were scored.

Time point denoted: pre-sensitization, week 0. Indicated treatment: therapeutic diphenylcyclopropenone sensitization with weekly scalp DPC. Separate cDNA molecules received unique molecular identifiers, which the library attached to them. Methods used by the authors: Sample-level TCR yields exhibited a median of around 93,000, with a range of roughly 20,000 to 750,000. One entry per CDR3 protein results from TCRdb running MiXCR on the RACE reads. The V and J calls and clone size come from TCRdb's table, not from the authors' own analysis. The data hold roughly 380,000 distinct CDR3 sequences, with roughly 4.6% observed a single time. V was cut by 5 bases and J by 5 bases, with 12 bases left in between. CDR3 length: 13 amino acids. Per germline, CDR1 SGHTA and CDR2 FQGNSA.

The chain uses TRBV7-2 and TRBJ2-5, with D tentatively TRBD2 (6 bases). The receptor comes from a woman between 50 and 59 years old with alopecia areata. Some clones in this sample may be carry-over from other donors' samples. The sample was whole blood, taken in connection with sensitization to the hapten diphenylcyclopropenone (DPC). CDR3 in DNA: TGTGCCAGCAGCCCGGGGGTACCTGAGACCCAGTACTTC. Protein product: CASSPGVPETQYF.